This T cell receptor beta chain was sequenced during a study of shared clonotypes between healthy human individuals. Study details: With ages of 18 to 49, the donors were a couple of women and a few men. CD4 naive and CD4 memory each took three plates per donor, while CD8 naive took two and CD8 memory one.

Sequencing used immunoSEQ multiplex PCR; TCRdb keeps in-frame clones, though not all of them. Of around 1,900,000 clones in the sample, around 93% were seen once. Naive CD8 cells lacked CD45RO and underwent positive selection for CCR7, leaving out terminally differentiated effector memory CD45RA+ cells. The healthy adult donors were HIV-negative and reported no recent acute infections or vaccinations. Germline loops: CDR1 MNHEY, CDR2 SMNVEV (reference sequence). This CDR3 contains 16 residues. V trimming: 5 bases; J trimming: 3 bases; junction bases outside the gene matches: 11. The TCR originated in a man aged 18 to 29 in good health. Some clones in this sample may be carry-over from other donors' samples. Sequences were obtained from naive CD8+ T cells from PBMCs. The chain uses TRBV27 and TRBJ2-7; 9 bases are a match to TRBD2. The CDR3 protein is CASSLGEGSGSYEQYF. CDR3 DNA: TGTGCCAGCAGTCTCGGGGAAGGTAGCGGGAGCTACGAGCAGTACTTC.